This T cell receptor beta chain is drawn from a study of blood T cell repertoires in COVID-19. Study-wide background: Sample material is recorded as cDNA or gDNA derived from T cells, B-cell-depleted T cells, or PBMCs.

This clone appeared a single time. V lost 5 bases to trimming and J lost 4 bases, with 7 bases between them. The CDR3 length is 11 residues. The germline V gene has CDR1 SGHKS and CDR2 YYEKEE (reference sequence). Per the authors' pipeline: Reference gene primer amplification yielded estimated nucleated cell counts. The method was immunoSEQ multiplex PCR; TCRdb's version includes in-frame clones alone and lacks a portion of them. V, J and clone size were drawn from that table, and D and trimming were deduced from the DNA. Counted here are roughly 300,000 clones, more than 85% occurring once; the ten biggest clones make up under 20%.

The sequence was obtained from a woman aged 25 to 39 who had recovered from COVID-19. This chain connects TRBV5-5 to TRBJ2-7; no definite D call. Sequenced: PBMCs or T cells enriched from blood (not recorded which). CDR3 region: CASSPVYEQYF. CDR3 DNA sequence: TGTGCCAGCAGTCCCGTATACGAGCAGTACTTC.